These 23 T cell receptor beta chains came from one sample sequenced in a study of blood T cell repertoires in COVID-19. Only in-frame clones appear in the TCRdb table, and some are missing; sequencing was by immunoSEQ multiplex PCR. Of 65,000 to 75,000 clones detected, around 87% appear once; the ten largest clones hold over 25%. The sample comprised peripheral blood. The receptors originated from a woman at least 80 years old with active or convalescent COVID-19.

The chain links TRBV9 to TRBJ2-3, with 14 bases identical to TRBD2. V lost 3 bases to trimming and J lost 4 bases; unmatched junction nucleotides: 1. Germline CDR1 reads SGDLS; CDR2 reads YYNGEE. The CDR3 extends over 15 amino acids. The CDR3 loop reads CASSEGLAGADTQYF. CDR3 bases: TGTGCCAGCAGCGAGGGACTAGCGGGGGCAGATACGCAGTATTTT.

The V call is TRBV19, the J call TRBJ2-3; no clear D gene. Trimming took off 1 base at V and 0 bases at J, with 5 bases between the two ends. Germline CDR1 is LNHDA and CDR2 is SQIVND (reference sequence). This CDR3 is built from 14 residues. The CDR3 loop is CASSIGQSTDTQYF. CDR3 DNA sequence: TGTGCCAGTAGTATAGGGCAGAGCACAGATACGCAGTATTTT.

J is TRBJ1-6 and V is TRBV6-8, with 7 positions matching TRBD1. Germline CDR1 is MNHGY and CDR2 is SAAAGT. V shed 9 bases and J 10 bases; nucleotides not matched to a gene: 18. The CDR3 has 16 residues. DNA for the CDR3: TGTGCCAGAAGAGGTCTATTGTCAGGGGGTCACTCACCCCTCCACTTT. This codes for CARRGLLSGGHSPLHF.

This sequence joins TRBV20-1 and TRBJ1-2; 9 bases are a match to TRBD1. This CDR3 is built from 13 residues. The V gene's germline CDR1 is DFQATT and CDR2 SNEGSKA (reference sequence). Trimming cost V 3 bases and J 8 bases; bases outside gene matches: 7. As DNA, the CDR3 is TGCAGTGCTAGTTTACAGGGGGCGAAGGGCTACACCTTC. Translating gives CSASLQGAKGYTF.

The V gene is TRBV9, the J gene TRBJ2-5; 11 bases match TRBD2. V lost 0 bases, J lost 5 bases, and 6 bases stayed unmatched. The CDR3 runs to 16 residues. Germline loops: CDR1 SGDLS, CDR2 YYNGEE. The chain's CDR3 is CASSVVPSGGLETQYF. The CDR3 region has the DNA TGTGCCAGCAGCGTAGTGCCTAGCGGGGGGTTGGAGACCCAGTACTTC.

This clone was picked up one time. This chain joins TRBV6-6 and TRBJ1-2, with D unclear. Germline CDR1 reads MNHNY; CDR2 reads SVGAGI (reference sequence). The V end lost 2 bases, the J end lost 7 bases, and 8 bases lay between the germline ends. The CDR3 is made up of 12 amino acids. CDR3 residues: CASSYPMSGYTF. The CDR3 DNA sequence: TGTGCCAGCAGTTACCCCATGAGTGGCTACACCTTC.

The chain combines TRBV7-2 with TRBJ2-2; a possible D gene is TRBD1 (6 bases). The germline gives CDR1 SGHTA, CDR2 FQGNSA. This CDR3 contains 15 residues. Deletions cut 5 bases from V and 4 bases from J, with 14 bases between. The CDR3 reads CASSPSDSPTGELFF. CDR3 nucleotide sequence: TGTGCCAGCAGCCCCTCGGACAGTCCCACCGGGGAGCTGTTTTTT.

The chain has TRBV21-1 and TRBJ2-4; whether TRBD1, the table's D call, matches the DNA was not checked. TRBV21-1 is listed as a pseudogene. The length of the CDR3 is 18 residues. The CDR3 region is CASSKAGLDKTAKNIQYF. DNA of the CDR3: TGTGCCAGCAGCAAAGCCGGATTGGACAAAACAGCCAAAAACATTCAGTACTTC.

This sequence joins TRBV6-5 and TRBJ2-3, with 13 bases lining up with TRBD2. CDR1 is MNHEY and CDR2 is SVGAGI in the germline V gene. Losses at the gene ends were 2 bases for V and 7 bases for J; bases not matched to a gene: 3. The CDR3 is 15 residues long. The CDR3 region is CASSYGTSGEYTQYF. CDR3 nucleotide sequence: TGTGCCAGCAGTTACGGGACTAGCGGGGAATATACGCAGTATTTT.

The gene calls are TRBV7-2 and TRBJ2-1; TRBD2 matches 11 bases. Germline CDR1 SGHTA, CDR2 FQGNSA. Trimming removed 4 bases from V and 3 bases from J; junction bases left unmatched: 5. There are 16 residues in the CDR3. The DNA for the CDR3 is TGTGCCAGCAGCTCTAGCGGGGGGCGCCTCTACAATGAGCAGTTCTTC. This sequence encodes CASSSSGGRLYNEQFF.

This clone was detected once. V usage is TRBV30 and J usage is TRBJ1-1; unclear D gene. Between the trimmed V and J ends, which lost 3 bases and 1 base, there was a span of 12 bases. CDR1 and CDR2 from the germline V gene are GTSNPN and SVGIG (reference sequence). The CDR3 spans 14 residues. The CDR3 protein is CAWRAPKWNTEAFF. In nucleotides, the CDR3 is TGTGCCTGGAGGGCCCCCAAGTGGAACACTGAAGCTTTCTTT.

The chain recombines TRBV14 with TRBJ1-2, with unresolved D. Trimming removed 2 bases from V and 5 bases from J, with 9 bases in between. Germline CDR1 reads SGHDN; CDR2 reads FVKESK. The CDR3 runs 13 residues. The CDR3 sequence is CASSQRTGYGYTF. The CDR3 DNA reads TGTGCCAGCAGCCAAAGAACGGGTTATGGCTACACCTTC.

This chain joins TRBV9 and TRBJ1-1; D is possibly TRBD1 (6 bases). The CDR3 sequence is 14 residues long. Trimming pared 0 bases from V and 9 bases from J, leaving 15 bases between. The V gene's germline CDR1 is SGDLS and CDR2 YYNGEE. As DNA, the CDR3 is TGTGCCAGCAGCGTAGCTTCGGACAGCCCAAAAGCTTTCTTT. It specifies CASSVASDSPKAFF. Filled out from reference TRBV9 and TRBJ1-1, the complete variable domain reads DSGVTQTPKHLITATGQRVTLRCSPRSGDLSVYWYQQSLDQGLQFLIQYYNGEERAKGNILERFSAQQFPDLHSELNLSSLELGDSALYFCASSVASDSPKAFFGQGTRLTVV.

This chain connects TRBV25-1 to TRBJ1-6, with 9 bases identical to TRBD1. Per germline, CDR1 MGHDK and CDR2 SYGVNS. This CDR3 is built from 14 residues. V was pared by 3 bases and J by 8 bases, with 2 bases of the junction left unmatched. Written as DNA, the CDR3 is TGTGCCAGCAGTGAGGACAGGGGAGATTCACCCCTCCACTTT. It specifies CASSEDRGDSPLHF.

This clone has only one observation. V gene TRBV5-1 combines with J gene TRBJ1-4, with D unclear. Trimming pared 0 bases from V and 5 bases from J, leaving 11 bases between. The germline gives CDR1 SGHRS, CDR2 YFSETQ. The CDR3 runs to 15 residues. CDR3 DNA sequence: TGCGCCAGCAGCTTGGGAAGGTGGAGCAATGAAAAACTGTTTTTT. It is translated as CASSLGRWSNEKLFF. Full variable domain (remainder filled in from reference TRBV5-1 and TRBJ1-4): KAGVTQTPRYLIKTRGQQVTLSCSPISGHRSVSWYQQTPGQGLQFLFEYFSETQRNKGNFPGRFSGRQFSNSRSEMNVSTLELGDSALYLCASSLGRWSNEKLFFGSGTQLSVL.

V gene TRBV7-7 combines with J gene TRBJ2-2; 8 bases are shared with TRBD2. The germline V gene encodes CDR1 SSHAT and CDR2 FNYEAQ (reference sequence). The CDR3 covers 17 residues. V trimming: 5 bases; J trimming: 1 base; junction bases outside the gene matches: 9. CDR3 loop: CASSPLPGGVNTGELFF. CDR3 DNA: TGTGCCAGCAGCCCCCTCCCGGGGGGGGTGAACACCGGGGAGCTGTTTTTT.

V and J are TRBV15 and TRBJ2-1; 16 nucleotides agree with TRBD2. Germline V gene lookup returns CDR1 LNHNV and CDR2 YYDKDF (reference sequence). The CDR3 is 18 residues long. With 2 bases clipped from V and 10 bases from J, the junction kept 11 bases outside the gene matches. The DNA for the CDR3 is TGTGCCACCAGCAGACCTCCGGGACTAGCGGGGGGGCCGGGGGAGCAGTTCTTC. As protein: CATSRPPGLAGGPGEQFF.

The chain couples TRBV7-2 to TRBJ2-7, with 8 bases identical to TRBD2. Trimming removed 7 bases from V and 2 bases from J; junction bases left unmatched: 7. Germline CDR1 SGHTA, CDR2 FQGNSA. This CDR3 region has 14 residues. CDR3 sequence (DNA): TGTGCCAGCACCCTACCGGGACTAGCCTACGAGCAGTACTTC. It specifies CASTLPGLAYEQYF.

The chain is built from TRBV3-1 (or the pseudogene TRBV3-2) and TRBJ1-2; 8 nucleotides line up with TRBD1. Per germline, CDR1 LGHDT and CDR2 YNNKEL (reference sequence). Germline trimming cut 11 bases from V and 13 bases from J; bases unmatched to any gene: 18. This CDR3 has 13 amino acids. The CDR3 DNA reads TGTGCCTCTCGGATGGGACAGGCCGGAAAAGGCACCTTC. Protein product: CASRMGQAGKGTF.

This clone was found a few times. The chain couples TRBV2 to TRBJ2-2, with a weak D call TRBD1 (5 bases). Germline CDR1 reads SNHLY; CDR2 reads FYNNEI. V lost 0 bases, J lost 2 bases, and 19 bases lay in between. This CDR3 spans 19 amino acids. The CDR3 is CASSEALLGIDRNTGELFF. Written as DNA, the CDR3 is TGTGCCAGCAGTGAAGCGCTTCTAGGAATAGACAGAAACACCGGGGAGCTGTTTTTT.

The chain couples TRBV7-3 to TRBJ2-3, with 9 nucleotides matching TRBD2. CDR1 and CDR2 (germline): SGHTA, FQGTGA. The CDR3 spans 16 residues. The V gene end was trimmed by 4 bases and the J gene end by 4 bases; junction bases not matched to a gene: 9. This CDR3 reads CASSSRAGGRADTQYF. The CDR3, as DNA: TGTGCCAGCAGCTCCCGCGCGGGGGGGCGGGCAGATACGCAGTATTTT.

V usage is TRBV11-2 and J usage is TRBJ2-1; possible D gene TRBD1, 6 bases. Germline values: CDR1 SGHAT, CDR2 FQNNGV. There are 19 residues in the CDR3. Trimming removed 0 bases from V and 0 bases from J, with 18 bases in between. Here the CDR3 DNA reads TGTGCCAGCAGCTTAGAATACCGTTGGGGGCTCGTCTCCTACAATGAGCAGTTCTTC. It specifies CASSLEYRWGLVSYNEQFF.

The chain combines TRBV4-1 with TRBJ1-5; possibly TRBD1 for D (6 bases). V was cut by 3 bases and J by 3 bases, with 12 bases left in between. The V gene's germline CDR1 is MGHRA and CDR2 YSYEKL. CDR3 length equals 15 residues. The CDR3 DNA reads as TGCGCCAGCAGCCAGCTAGGGACACCCAATCAGCCCCAGCATTTT. Encoded protein: CASSQLGTPNQPQHF.